This TCR beta chain was recorded in a study of blood T cells in healthy people across ages. Overall study findings and caveats: Not knowing donor CMV status may have confounded expanded clonotype changes. Since the PBMCs were unsorted, naive and antigen-experienced cells could not be conclusively compared.

With a J-beta primer mix and a sample-barcoded 5' primer, a second PCR ran about 6 to 11 cycles. Sequencing of every sample gave 3 million or more CDR3-containing paired-end reads. TCRdb fed the 5' RACE reads into MiXCR, producing one record per CDR3 protein. The table includes 1,500,000 or so distinct CDR3 sequences, around 55% detected once. The draw of peripheral blood yielded ten milliliters from each donor. CDR3 length: 15 amino acids. With V trimmed by 6 bases and J by 6 bases, 8 bases remained unmatched. The germline V gene has CDR1 ENHRY and CDR2 SYGVKD. This clonotype was counted only a few times. As yet, its antigen is unknown.

The chain carries TRBV10-3 and TRBJ1-6, with 7 bases lining up with TRBD1. The origin of this receptor is a man aged 18 to 29 in good health. Sequencing was carried out using blood. In DNA form, the CDR3 reads TGTGCCATCAGCAGCGACGACAGGGTTAATTCACCCCTCCACTTT. The encoded protein is CAISSDDRVNSPLHF.